Listed below are T cell receptor beta chains from one sample, sequenced in a study of chemoradiotherapy in HPV16-positive cancers. The protocol was immunoSEQ multiplex PCR, while the TCRdb copy is restricted to in-frame clones and leaves out a portion. The sample lists over 13,000 clones, 78% occurring once. This specimen was taken from a patient who underwent chemoradiotherapy. Receptors were obtained from a human donor with HPV-associated anogenital cancer. Each CDR3 is given with its conserved first and last residue. Each record gives: clone size, CDR3 length, J gene, V gene, D gene, CDR3 protein, CDR3 DNA. A D gene is named only where the DNA matches it firmly. Size values are once, few and many counts, or a class for expanded clones, and some rows have none.

>few|14|TRBJ2-7|TRBV18|-
CASSRVQGSYEQYF
TGTGCCAGCTCCCGGGTACAGGGCTCCTACGAGCAGTACTTC
>-|15|TRBJ2-7|TRBV7-9|TRBD1
CASSSPGDRAYEQYF
TGTGCCAGCAGCTCCCCCGGCGACAGGGCCTACGAGCAGTACTTC
>-|12|TRBJ1-2|TRBV7-9|-
CASSLDWRGYTF
TGTGCCAGCAGCTTAGATTGGAGGGGCTACACCTTC
>-|12|TRBJ2-7|TRBV7-9|-
CASSLPQAGQYF
TGTGCCAGCAGCTTACCCCAAGCCGGGCAGTACTTC
>-|14|TRBJ1-1|TRBV5-1|-
CASSLGRGDAEAFF
TGCGCCAGCAGCTTGGGTAGAGGGGACGCTGAAGCTTTCTTT
>-|14|TRBJ2-1|TRBV27|TRBD2
CASRTSGDYNEQFF
TGTGCCAGCCGAACTAGCGGTGACTACAATGAGCAGTTCTTC
>-|15|TRBJ2-7|TRBV7-9|-
CASSPDRRPAYEQYF
TGTGCCAGCAGCCCCGACAGGCGTCCGGCATACGAGCAGTACTTC
>-|13|TRBJ2-3|TRBV9|-
CASSEGSGNTQYF
TGTGCCAGCAGCGAAGGTAGCGGTAATACGCAGTATTTT
>few|16|TRBJ2-1|TRBV7-8|TRBD1
CASSSSGTGLWNEQFF
TGTGCCAGCAGCTCGTCGGGGACAGGGTTATGGAATGAGCAGTTCTTC
>-|13|TRBJ1-2|TRBV27|TRBD1
CASSIYRGGGYTF
TGTGCCAGCAGTATTTACAGGGGAGGTGGCTACACCTTC
>-|17|TRBJ2-5|TRBV5-1|TRBD2
CASSLGLAGGLQETQYF
TGCGCCAGCAGCTTGGGCCTAGCGGGGGGGCTTCAAGAGACCCAGTACTTC
>-|14|TRBJ2-7|TRBV6-5|TRBD1
CASSNQQGIYEQYF
TGTGCCAGCAGTAACCAACAGGGGATCTACGAGCAGTACTTC
>once|17|TRBJ1-4|TRBV4-3|TRBD1
CASSQAPQGNFNEKLFF
TGCGCCAGCAGCCAAGCCCCACAGGGGAACTTTAATGAAAAACTGTTTTTT
>-|14|TRBJ1-6|TRBV28|-
CASRHREGESPLHF
TGTGCCAGCAGACATCGGGAGGGTGAATCACCCCTCCACTTT
>once|15|TRBJ1-1|TRBV9|-
CASSPQVEGNTEAFF
TGTGCCAGCAGTCCTCAAGTAGAGGGCAATACTGAAGCTTTCTTT
>-|16|TRBJ2-5|TRBV28|TRBD2
CASSFAGRGVKETQYF
TGTGCCAGCAGTTTTGCCGGACGGGGGGTTAAAGAGACCCAGTACTTC
>-|15|TRBJ1-2|TRBV19|TRBD1
CASSIQAGGRYGYTF
TGTGCCAGTAGTATCCAGGCAGGGGGTCGCTATGGCTACACCTTC
>once|16|TRBJ1-5|TRBV7-8|-
CASTYGGDLRNQPQHF
TGTGCCAGCACCTACGGCGGGGACTTGCGCAATCAGCCCCAGCATTTT
>few|14|TRBJ1-6|TRBV6-5|TRBD1
CASSLGQGGEPLHF
TGTGCCAGCAGCCTGGGACAGGGGGGCGAACCCCTCCACTTT
>-|14|TRBJ1-2|TRBV18|-
CASSSMGRDYGYTF
TGTGCCAGCTCTTCGATGGGGCGGGACTATGGCTACACCTTC
>-|16|TRBJ2-6|TRBV28|-
CASTPLTLSGANVLTF
TGTGCCAGCACCCCCCTTACACTCTCTGGGGCCAACGTCCTGACTTTC
>large|18|TRBJ2-3|TRBV7-8|-
CASSLVGGHYQPTDTQYF
TGTGCCAGCAGCTTAGTTGGGGGACATTACCAACCCACAGATACGCAGTATTTT
>-|12|TRBJ2-7|TRBV28|-
CASRFRGIEQYF
TGTGCCAGCAGATTCCGGGGGATCGAGCAGTACTTC
>-|17|TRBJ1-6|TRBV2|-
CASSVAHAGSYNSPLHF
TGTGCCAGCAGTGTAGCCCACGCAGGCTCCTATAATTCACCCCTCCACTTT
>-|14|TRBJ1-2|TRBV2|-
CASKEGQVNYGYTF
TGTGCCAGCAAGGAAGGGCAGGTCAACTATGGCTACACCTTC
>-|14|TRBJ2-7|TRBV5-1|-
CASSLGQVIYEQYF
TGCGCCAGCAGCTTGGGTCAGGTAATTTACGAGCAGTACTTC
>-|11|TRBJ2-7|TRBV20-1|-
CSALNGYEQYF
TGCAGTGCCCTGAACGGCTACGAGCAGTACTTC